This T cell receptor beta chain appears in the sequencing data of a study of T-cell memory formation after mild COVID-19. This CDR3 region has 14 residues. Germline CDR1 reads LGHNA; CDR2 reads YSLEER. The germline V and J ends were trimmed by 1 base and 11 bases, with 17 bases remaining between them. Using its own MiXCR run on the 5' RACE reads, TCRdb lists one record per CDR3 protein. The sample has some 260,000 distinct CDR3 sequences, 16% seen once. Material: PBMCs or a T cell subset sorted from them (not recorded which). This chain uses TRBV4-3 with TRBJ1-1; maybe TRBD1 (5 bases). This clonotype was obtained from a man between 18 and 29 years old who had mild COVID-19 (a few samples of this study predate the infection). Cell type and time point are not known. The CDR3 DNA reads TGCGCCAGCAGCCAAGTGAATGAAGCCTGGGGGGCTTTCTTT. Amino acid sequence: CASSQVNEAWGAFF.